The entry that follows covers one TCR beta chain sequence. Antigen: not known. The data stem from a study of CD8 T cells in ankylosing spondylitis. Findings and caveats of the study: Certain motif variants had earlier been reported in reactive arthritis synovial fluid and blood. Peripheral blood held disease-linked clones only at relatively low frequency, and these were CD8+. Reported data indicate significant enrichment of disease-linked clones within matched ankylosing spondylitis synovial fluid. In ankylosing spondylitis blood, a motif of roughly 8 highly homologous TCR beta variants appeared characteristic.

The germline V gene encodes CDR1 MDHEN and CDR2 SYDVKM. The CDR3 contains 14 residues. Trimming stripped 7 bases from V and 2 bases from J, with 15 bases between. Quantitative 5'-RACE with molecular barcodes was used to make the TCR beta libraries. TCRdb used MiXCR to reprocess the 5' RACE reads, holding one entry per CDR3 protein. This table has around 130,000 distinct CDR3 sequences, approximately 17% appearing once. This sequence joins TRBV28 and TRBJ2-7; D not resolved. The receptor comes from a male donor with ankylosing spondylitis. What was sequenced was blood, either unsorted or a sorted T cell fraction (not recorded which). CDR3 in DNA: TGTGCCAGCACCCAGCCCCACAGAACCTACGAGCAGTACTTC. Protein sequence: CASTQPHRTYEQYF.